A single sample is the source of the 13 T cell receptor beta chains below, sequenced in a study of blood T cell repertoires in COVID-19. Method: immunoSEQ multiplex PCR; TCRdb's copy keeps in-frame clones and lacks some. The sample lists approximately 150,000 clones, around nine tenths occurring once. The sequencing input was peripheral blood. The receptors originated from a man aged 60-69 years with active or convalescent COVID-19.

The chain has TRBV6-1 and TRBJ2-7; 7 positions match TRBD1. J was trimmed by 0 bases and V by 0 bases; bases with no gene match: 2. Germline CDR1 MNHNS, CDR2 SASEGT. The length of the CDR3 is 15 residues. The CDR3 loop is CASSEATGLSYEQYF. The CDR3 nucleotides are TGTGCCAGCAGTGAAGCGACAGGGCTCTCCTACGAGCAGTACTTC.

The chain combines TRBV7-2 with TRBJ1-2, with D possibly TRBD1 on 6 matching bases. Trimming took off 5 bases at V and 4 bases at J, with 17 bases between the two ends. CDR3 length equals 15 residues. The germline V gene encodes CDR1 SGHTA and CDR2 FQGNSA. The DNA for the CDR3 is TGTGCCAGCAGCGAAAATCAGGGAGGGGGCTATGGCTACACCTTC. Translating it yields CASSENQGGGYGYTF. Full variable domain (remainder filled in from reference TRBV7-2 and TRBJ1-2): GAGVSQSPSNKVTEKGKDVELRCDPISGHTALYWYRQSLGQGLEFLIYFQGNSAPDKSGLPSDRFSAERTGGSVSTLTIQRTQQEDSAVYLCASSENQGGGYGYTFGSGTRLTVV.

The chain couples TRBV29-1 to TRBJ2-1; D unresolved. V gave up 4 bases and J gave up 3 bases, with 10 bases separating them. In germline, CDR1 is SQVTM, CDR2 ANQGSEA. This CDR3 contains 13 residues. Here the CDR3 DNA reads TGCAGCGTTGTCAGCGCTTACTACAATGAGCAGTTCTTC. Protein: CSVVSAYYNEQFF.

In nucleotides, the CDR3 is TGTGCCAGCAGTTTAGGGCTAGCGGGAGGGCCGGCCGGGGAGCTGTTTTTT. It specifies CASSLGLAGGPAGELFF. The chain is built from TRBV27 and TRBJ2-2; TRBD2 matches 12 bases. CDR1 is MNHEY and CDR2 is SMNVEV in the germline V gene (reference sequence). CDR3 length: 17 residues. Trimming cost V 2 bases and J 6 bases; bases outside gene matches: 7.

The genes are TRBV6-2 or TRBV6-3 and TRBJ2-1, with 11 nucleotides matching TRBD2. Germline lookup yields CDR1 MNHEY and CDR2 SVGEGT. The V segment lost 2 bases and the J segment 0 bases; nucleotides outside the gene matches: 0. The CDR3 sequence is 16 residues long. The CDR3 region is CASSYGTSGSYNEQFF. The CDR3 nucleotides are TGTGCCAGCAGTTACGGGACTAGCGGCTCCTACAATGAGCAGTTCTTC.

CDR3 in amino acids: CASSPRGAEETQYF. CDR3 bases: TGTGCCAGCTCACCCCGGGGAGCGGAAGAGACCCAGTACTTC. The gene calls are TRBV18 and TRBJ2-5; D is perhaps TRBD2 (5 bases). The CDR3 is made up of 14 amino acids. V lost 3 bases to trimming and J lost 3 bases, with 11 bases between them. Per germline, CDR1 KGHSH and CDR2 LQKENI.

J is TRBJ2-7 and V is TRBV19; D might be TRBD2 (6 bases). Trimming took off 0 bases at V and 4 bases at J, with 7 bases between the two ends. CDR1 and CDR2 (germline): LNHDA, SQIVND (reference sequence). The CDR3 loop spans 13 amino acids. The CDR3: CASSIEAGYEQYF. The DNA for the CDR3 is TGTGCCAGTAGTATAGAGGCGGGGTACGAGCAGTACTTC.

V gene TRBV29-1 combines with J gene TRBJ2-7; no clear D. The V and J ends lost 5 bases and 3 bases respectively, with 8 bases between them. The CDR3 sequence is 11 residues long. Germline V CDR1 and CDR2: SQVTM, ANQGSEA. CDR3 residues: CSVQVNYEQYF. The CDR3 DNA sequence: TGCAGCGTTCAGGTTAACTACGAGCAGTACTTC.

The CDR3 sequence is CASTSRPGTNGQETQYF. For the CDR3, the DNA is TGTGCCAGCACTTCCAGACCTGGGACTAACGGCCAAGAGACCCAGTACTTC. The V and J genes are TRBV2 and TRBJ2-5; 7 bases line up with TRBD2. CDR3 size: 17 residues. After removal of 7 bases from V and 1 base from J, the junction contained 15 bases not matched to a gene. In germline, CDR1 is SNHLY, CDR2 FYNNEI.

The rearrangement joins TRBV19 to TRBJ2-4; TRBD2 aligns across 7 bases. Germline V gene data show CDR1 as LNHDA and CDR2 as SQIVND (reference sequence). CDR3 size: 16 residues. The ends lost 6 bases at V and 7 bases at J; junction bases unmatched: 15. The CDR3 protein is CASRSRLTGRGNIQYF. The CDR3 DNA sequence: TGTGCCAGTAGGTCCCGCTTGACGGGGCGGGGGAACATTCAGTACTTC.

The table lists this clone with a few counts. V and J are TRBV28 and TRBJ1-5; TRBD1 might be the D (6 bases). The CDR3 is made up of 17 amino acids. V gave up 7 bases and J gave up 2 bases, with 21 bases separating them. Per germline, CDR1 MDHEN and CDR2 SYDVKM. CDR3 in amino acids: CASTHGYRVRGNQPQHF. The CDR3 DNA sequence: TGTGCCAGCACTCACGGGTACAGGGTGAGGGGCAATCAGCCCCAGCATTTT.

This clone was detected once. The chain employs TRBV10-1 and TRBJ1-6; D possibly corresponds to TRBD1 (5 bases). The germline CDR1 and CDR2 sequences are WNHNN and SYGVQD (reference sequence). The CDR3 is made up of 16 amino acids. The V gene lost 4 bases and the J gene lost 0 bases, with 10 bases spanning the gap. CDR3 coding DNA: TGCGCCAGCAGTGGGACGGGGGGCTCCTATAATTCACCCCTCCACTTT. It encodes CASSGTGGSYNSPLHF.

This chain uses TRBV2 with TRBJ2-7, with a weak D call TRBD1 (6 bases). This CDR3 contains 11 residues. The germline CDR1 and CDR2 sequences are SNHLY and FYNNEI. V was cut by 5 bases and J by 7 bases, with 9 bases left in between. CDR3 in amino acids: CASSTGWEQYF. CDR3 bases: TGTGCCAGCAGTACAGGGTGGGAGCAGTACTTC. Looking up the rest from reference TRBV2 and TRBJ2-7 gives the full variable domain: EPEVTQTPSHQVTQMGQEVILRCVPISNHLYFYWYRQILGQKVEFLVSFYNNEISEKSEIFDDQFSVERPDGSNFTLKIRSTKLEDSAMYFCASSTGWEQYFGPGTRLTVT.